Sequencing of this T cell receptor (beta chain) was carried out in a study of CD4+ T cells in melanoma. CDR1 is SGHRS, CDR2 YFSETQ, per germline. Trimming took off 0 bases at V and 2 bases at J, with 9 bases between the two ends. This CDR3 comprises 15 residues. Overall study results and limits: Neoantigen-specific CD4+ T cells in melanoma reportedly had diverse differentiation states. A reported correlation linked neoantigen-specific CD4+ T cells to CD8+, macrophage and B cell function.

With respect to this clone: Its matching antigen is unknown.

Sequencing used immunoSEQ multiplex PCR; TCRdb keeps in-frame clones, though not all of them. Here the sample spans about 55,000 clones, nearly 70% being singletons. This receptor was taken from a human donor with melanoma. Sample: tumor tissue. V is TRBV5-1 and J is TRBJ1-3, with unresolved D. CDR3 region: CASSLGSGTGNTIYF. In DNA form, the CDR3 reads TGCGCCAGCAGCTTGGGGTCAGGTACTGGAAACACCATATATTTT.